This entry concerns a single T cell receptor (beta chain). These data belong to a study of blood T cell repertoires in COVID-19. Whole-study context: There were acute and convalescent COVID-19 samples, and they came from the United States, Italy and Spain. Sample material is recorded as cDNA or gDNA derived from T cells, B-cell-depleted T cells, or PBMCs.

Trimming cost V 4 bases and J 10 bases, with 16 bases left between them. This CDR3 is 13 amino acids long. Germline values: CDR1 SGHTA, CDR2 FQGNSA. In the study's own analysis: Amplification of reference gene primers was used by the study to estimate nucleated cell counts. Repertoires were generated with immunoSEQ multiplex PCR, while TCRdb's copy carries only in-frame clones and drops some. That table gives V, J and clone size, and the DNA gave D and trimming. In the table there are roughly 180,000 clones, 70% to 90% of which are singletons. This TCR came from a woman in her twenties or thirties with acute or convalescent COVID-19. Sequencing used peripheral blood. V usage is TRBV7-2 and J usage is TRBJ1-1; weak D call: TRBD1 (5 bases). CDR3 nucleotide sequence: TGTGCCAGCAGCTCCGACTGGGGGGATGTAGCTTTCTTT. This translates into CASSSDWGDVAFF.